This is a list of T cell receptor beta chains from one sample in a study of T cells in Graves' hyperthyroidism and ophthalmopathy. TCRdb used MiXCR to reprocess the multiplex PCR reads, holding one entry per CDR3 protein. The sample yields roughly 530,000 distinct CDR3 sequences, roughly 17% seen once. The sample was blood. These receptors were collected from a woman younger than 30 with Graves' ophthalmopathy. Both conserved end residues are part of each CDR3. D genes are given only for firm matches. Only some rows state a clone size, as once, few, many or a class for expanded clones.

CASSPGQRANYGYTF	TGTGCCAGCAGCCCCGGACAGAGAGCTAACTATGGCTACACCTTC	TRBV2	TRBJ1-2	many	.	15
CASSLYNNQPQHF	TGTGCCAGCAGCTTATATAACAATCAGCCCCAGCATTTT	TRBV11-2	TRBJ1-5	many	.	13
CASSPVSWDTEAFF	TGTGCCAGCAGCCCGGTTAGTTGGGACACTGAAGCTTTCTTT	TRBV11-2	TRBJ1-1	once	.	14
CASSLLVGRLDNEQFF	TGCGCCAGCAGCCTTCTGGTCGGGAGACTGGACAATGAGCAGTTCTTC	TRBV4-1	TRBJ2-1	.	.	16
CAISETSEKGEKLFF	TGTGCCATCAGTGAGACTTCAGAAAAGGGGGAAAAACTGTTTTTT	TRBV10-3	TRBJ1-4	.	.	15
CASSPHTGYNEQFF	TGTGCCAGCAGCCCCCATACGGGCTACAATGAGCAGTTCTTC	TRBV11-3	TRBJ2-1	many	.	14
CASSEMTDSFYNEQFF	TGTGCCAGCAGTGAGATGACGGACAGCTTCTACAATGAGCAGTTCTTC	TRBV6-1	TRBJ2-1	many	.	16
CASSQALAGAGTDTQYF	TGCGCCAGCAGCCAAGCTCTAGCGGGAGCCGGCACAGATACGCAGTATTTT	TRBV11-2	TRBJ2-3	.	TRBD2	17
CASSFSRRVNTGELFF	TGTGCCAGCAGTTTTTCGCGGAGGGTGAACACCGGGGAGCTGTTTTTT	TRBV28	TRBJ2-2	many	.	16
CASRARLAGGQDTQYF	TGTGCCAGCAGGGCTAGACTAGCGGGAGGTCAAGATACGCAGTATTTT	TRBV2	TRBJ2-3	many	TRBD2	16
CAWTPVGGGKAEAFF	TGTGCCTGGACCCCGGTCGGGGGGGGGAAGGCTGAAGCTTTCTTT	TRBV30	TRBJ1-1	many	.	15
CASSLAAAGELFF	TGTGCCAGCAGCTTAGCCGCGGCCGGGGAGCTGTTTTTT	TRBV11-3	TRBJ2-2	many	.	13
CASSLSRGSYTF	TGTGCCAGCAGTTTAAGTCGAGGGTCCTACACCTTC	TRBV28	TRBJ1-2	.	.	12
CASSLLGFAFF	TGTGCCAGCAGCCTATTGGGGTTTGCTTTCTTT	TRBV28	TRBJ1-1	many	.	11
CASSSSVAAAGLSYNEQFF	TGTGCCAGCAGCTCCTCCGTGGCGGCGGCGGGTCTATCCTACAATGAGCAGTTCTTC	TRBV7-9	TRBJ2-1	.	.	19
CASSTSGLNSPLHF	TGTGCCAGTAGTACGTCAGGACTTAATTCACCCCTCCACTTT	TRBV19	TRBJ1-6	few	.	14
CASSEINYGYTF	TGTGCCAGCAGTGAAATCAACTATGGCTACACCTTC	TRBV2	TRBJ1-2	many	.	12
CAWSVPEGRLNTEAFF	TGTGCCTGGAGTGTACCGGAAGGCAGGTTGAACACTGAAGCTTTCTTT	TRBV30	TRBJ1-1	many	.	16
CASTQSLGTDTQYF	TGTGCCAGCACTCAAAGTTTGGGCACAGATACGCAGTATTTT	TRBV6-1	TRBJ2-3	.	.	14
CASSYGVSALAASYNEQFF	TGTGCCAGCAGTTATGGCGTGTCTGCGCTAGCGGCCTCCTACAATGAGCAGTTCTTC	TRBV11-2	TRBJ2-1	many	TRBD2	19
CAVQLQGADGYTF	TGTGCCGTGCAACTACAGGGGGCGGATGGCTACACCTTC	TRBV10-3	TRBJ1-2	few	TRBD1	13
CASMRPPGETQYF	TGCGCCAGCATGAGACCTCCGGGAGAGACCCAGTACTTC	TRBV10-2	TRBJ2-5	.	.	13
CASSQRSNPYEQYF	TGCGCCAGCAGCCAACGCAGTAATCCCTACGAGCAGTACTTC	TRBV4-1	TRBJ2-7	few	.	14
CASSLGASSTEQFF	TGCGCCAGCAGCTTGGGTGCTAGTAGCACCGAGCAGTTCTTC	TRBV5-1	TRBJ2-1	.	.	14
CASSYLAGGGETQYF	TGTGCCAGCAGTTACCTAGCGGGAGGGGGAGAGACCCAGTACTTC	TRBV6-2/TRBV6-3	TRBJ2-5	few	TRBD2	15
CASSPYGLQNTEAFF	TGTGCCAGCAGCCCTTATGGGCTCCAGAACACTGAAGCTTTCTTT	TRBV14	TRBJ1-1	many	.	15
CASSIMEGIYGYTF	TGTGCCAGTAGTATAATGGAGGGAATATATGGCTACACCTTC	TRBV19	TRBJ1-2	few	.	14
CATSTVDLSGNNEQFF	TGTGCCACCAGCACCGTAGACCTTTCGGGAAACAATGAGCAGTTCTTC	TRBV15	TRBJ2-1	few	.	16
CASSDNDGPYSNQPQHF	TGTGCCAGCAGTGATAATGACGGGCCCTATAGCAATCAGCCCCAGCATTTT	TRBV6-1	TRBJ1-5	few	.	17
CASSYSIEGSGNTIYF	TGTGCCAGCAGTTACTCGATTGAGGGGTCTGGAAACACCATATATTTT	TRBV6-5	TRBJ1-3	.	.	16
CSARDGSADTQYF	TGCAGTGCTCGGGACGGAAGCGCAGATACGCAGTATTTT	TRBV20-1	TRBJ2-3	.	.	13
CASSIGTGGGGYTF	TGTGCCAGCAGTATCGGGACAGGGGGTGGTGGCTACACCTTC	TRBV5-1	TRBJ1-2	.	TRBD1	14
CASSPRGQGDYEQYF	TGTGCCAGCTCACCTCGGGGGCAGGGGGACTACGAGCAGTACTTC	TRBV18	TRBJ2-7	.	.	15
CASSLRGFVYEQYF	TGTGCCAGCAGTTTGAGGGGGTTCGTCTACGAGCAGTACTTC	TRBV28	TRBJ2-7	many	.	14
CASSFPPQGDTEAFF	TGTGCCAGCAGCTTCCCACCTCAGGGGGACACTGAAGCTTTCTTT	TRBV7-9	TRBJ1-1	.	TRBD1	15
CASRKDSGFYTEAFF	TGTGCCAGCAGGAAGGACAGTGGGTTTTACACTGAAGCTTTCTTT	TRBV7-2	TRBJ1-1	many	.	15
CASSPSGTRDYGYTF	TGTGCCAGCAGCCCCTCGGGGACACGGGACTATGGCTACACCTTC	TRBV11-2	TRBJ1-2	.	.	15
CASSFDYGVSPLHF	TGTGCCAGCAGCTTTGACTACGGGGTCTCACCCCTCCACTTT	TRBV7-3	TRBJ1-6	many	.	14
CSASRLAGSWEQYF	TGCAGTGCTAGTAGACTAGCGGGTTCTTGGGAGCAGTACTTC	TRBV20-1	TRBJ2-7	many	TRBD2	14
CAWTQQGDEQYF	TGTGCCTGGACCCAACAAGGGGACGAGCAGTACTTC	TRBV30	TRBJ2-7	many	.	12